These T cell receptor beta chains were read from a single sample in a study of blood T cell repertoires in COVID-19. The assay was immunoSEQ multiplex PCR, and TCRdb's table has in-frame clones only and misses some. The sample holds about 100,000 clones; approximately 84% are singletons and the top ten take around 4.5%. Sequences were obtained from peripheral blood. The receptors originated from a human donor in a cohort sampled during active COVID-19. Each CDR3 is given with its conserved first and last residue. A D gene is named only where the DNA matches it firmly. Size values are once, few and many counts, or a class for expanded clones, and some rows have none.

d_call	clone_size	j_call	v_call	cdr3_nt	cdr3_aa
TRBD2	.	TRBJ2-7	TRBV7-8	TGTGCCACGCGGAGGGAGCGGGGAGGGTTACACGAGCAGTACTTC	CATRRERGGLHEQYF
.	.	TRBJ1-4	TRBV2	TGTGCCAGCAGTAGGACAGCCAACAATGAAAAACTGTTTTTT	CASSRTANNEKLFF
TRBD1	few	TRBJ1-3	TRBV2	TGTGCCAGACGTGGACAGGGGAGCTCTGGAAACACCATATATTTT	CARRGQGSSGNTIYF
TRBD1	.	TRBJ2-7	TRBV30	TGTGCCTGGAGTGTGGCAGGGGGCTATGAGCAGTACTTC	CAWSVAGGYEQYF
.	.	TRBJ1-2	TRBV7-3	TGTGCCAGCAGCTTACAAGGGGGGGACTATGGCTACACCTTC	CASSLQGGDYGYTF
.	.	TRBJ2-3	TRBV12-3/TRBV12-4	TGTGCCAGCAGTTTGGGCAGCACAGATACGCAGTATTTT	CASSLGSTDTQYF
.	.	TRBJ1-3	TRBV5-1	TGCGCCAGCAGCCCCAGGGGAAACTCTGGAAACACCATATATTTT	CASSPRGNSGNTIYF
.	.	TRBJ1-4	TRBV11-3	TGTGCCAGCAGCTTAGTTGGAGGGACTAATGAAAAACTGTTTTTT	CASSLVGGTNEKLFF
.	.	TRBJ1-2	TRBV12-3/TRBV12-4	TGTGCCAGCAATCGGCAGGGGAGTAATGGCTACACCTTC	CASNRQGSNGYTF
.	.	TRBJ1-1	TRBV20-1	TGCAGTGCGCCCGACAGCCTTGAAGCTTTCTTT	CSAPDSLEAFF
TRBD2	.	TRBJ2-1	TRBV18	TGTGCCAGCTCACCGCGGCTAACGGGGGGGGTCCATGAGCAGTTCTTC	CASSPRLTGGVHEQFF
.	.	TRBJ2-4	TRBV27	TGTGCCAGCAGTTTGTATCCATATCCAGGGGCGGGTACCAAAAACATTCAGTACTTC	CASSLYPYPGAGTKNIQYF
.	.	TRBJ2-3	TRBV24-1	TGTGCCACCCAGCCGGGGGAGAGAGATACGCAGTATTTT	CATQPGERDTQYF
TRBD1	.	TRBJ2-1	TRBV7-6	TGTGCCAGCAGCAACCGACAGGGCTACAATGAGCAGTTCTTC	CASSNRQGYNEQFF
TRBD1	few	TRBJ1-5	TRBV9	TGTGCCAGCAGCGTTACAGGGGCGGGTCAGCCCCAGCATTTT	CASSVTGAGQPQHF
TRBD1	.	TRBJ1-2	TRBV18	TGTGCTTCCGGGACAGCTACAAACTATGGCTACACCTTC	CASGTATNYGYTF
.	.	TRBJ2-5	TRBV9	TGTGCCAGCAGCCCGGGACACCTCGAGACCCAGTACTTC	CASSPGHLETQYF